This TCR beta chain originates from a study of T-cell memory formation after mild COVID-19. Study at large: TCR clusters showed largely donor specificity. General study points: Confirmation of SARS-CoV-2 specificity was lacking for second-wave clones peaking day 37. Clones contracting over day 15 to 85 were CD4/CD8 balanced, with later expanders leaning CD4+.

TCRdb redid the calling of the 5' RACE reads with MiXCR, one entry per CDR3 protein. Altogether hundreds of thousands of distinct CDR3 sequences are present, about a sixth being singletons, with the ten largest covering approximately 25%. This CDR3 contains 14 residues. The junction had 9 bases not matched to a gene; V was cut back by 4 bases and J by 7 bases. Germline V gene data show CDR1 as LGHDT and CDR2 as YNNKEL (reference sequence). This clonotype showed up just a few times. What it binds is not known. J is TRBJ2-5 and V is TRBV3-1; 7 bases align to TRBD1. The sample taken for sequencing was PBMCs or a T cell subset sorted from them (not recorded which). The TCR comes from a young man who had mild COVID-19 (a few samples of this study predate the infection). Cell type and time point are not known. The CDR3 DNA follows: TGTGCCAGCAGCCGGAGACAGGGAACCGGGACCCAGTACTTC. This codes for CASSRRQGTGTQYF.